This T cell receptor beta chain stems from a study of cytomegalovirus exposure and HLA in healthy donors. Study-wide context: Later, an analysis reported that the roughly 120 validation repertoires had used the same platform as the 500 to 750 first-cohort repertoires. General observations from the study: TCR beta chains numbering 164 were designated cytomegalovirus-associated. A later analysis found first-cohort TCR clusters tended to co-occur in the 120 or so validation repertoires.

Measured with immunoSEQ multiplex PCR; TCRdb has only the in-frame clones, and not every one. Of 180,000 or so clones listed, about 89% were seen once; the top ten hold 6% to 8.5%. Donors were drawn from the approximately 110-subject validation cohort, separate from the approximately 700-subject first cohort. Remarks on this clone: Antigen specificity is unknown.

This CDR3 spans 16 amino acids. V shed 5 bases and J 4 bases; nucleotides not matched to a gene: 13. CDR1 is LNHDA and CDR2 is SQIVND in the germline V gene (reference sequence). Specimen: PBMCs. The V call is TRBV19, the J call TRBJ2-7; 8 nucleotides match TRBD1. The receptor was derived from a young man in good health and CMV-seropositive. This chain's CDR3 is CASSGLGGRGRYEQYF. DNA of the CDR3: TGTGCCAGTAGTGGGCTTGGTGGCAGGGGGCGGTACGAGCAGTACTTC.